This passage covers 26 T cell receptor beta chains from one sample sequenced in a study of T cell repertoires in cytomegalovirus infection. TCRdb re-derived calls from the reads in MiXCR, one entry per CDR3 protein. The table records around 140,000 distinct CDR3 sequences, around 32% of them present only once. For these receptors, no antigen is known. Sequenced here: CD8+ T cells from cultured PBMCs, sampled from culture after CMV antigen stimulation. The receptors derive from a human donor in good health (CMV status not recorded). Some clones in this sample may be carry-over from other donors' samples.

This clonotype was seen a handful of times. This sequence joins TRBV6-1 and TRBJ2-1, with D uncertain. The CDR3 contains 15 residues. With 3 bases removed from V and 2 bases from J, the gap between germline ends came to 11 bases. Germline lookup yields CDR1 MNHNS and CDR2 SASEGT. CDR3 loop: CASSDPSLPYNEQFF. CDR3 nucleotides: TGTGCCAGCAGTGACCCTAGTCTCCCCTACAATGAGCAGTTCTTC.

The chain is built from TRBV13 and TRBJ1-2; 11 bases match TRBD1. J gave up 0 bases and V 4 bases, and 4 bases lay outside the gene matches. The V gene's germline CDR1 is PRHDT and CDR2 FYEKMQ (reference sequence). The CDR3 has 16 amino acids. The CDR3 sequence: CASSSGTGGTNYGYTF. For the CDR3, the DNA is TGTGCCAGCAGCTCCGGGACAGGGGGTACTAACTATGGCTACACCTTC.

The chain joins TRBV6-7 to TRBJ2-2, with a weak D call TRBD2 (6 bases). Being an ORF, TRBV6-7 has a function that is uncertain. Trimming shortened V by 6 bases and J by 5 bases, and 10 bases separated the two germline ends. The CDR3 sequence is 13 residues long. Written as DNA, the CDR3 is TGTGCCAGCAGCCGGGCGGGGACCGGGGAGCTGTTTTTT. Amino acids: CASSRAGTGELFF.

This clonotype has a handful of counts. The genes are TRBV12-3 or TRBV12-4 and TRBJ2-2, with unresolved D. The CDR3 length is 14 residues. V was pared by 8 bases and J by 5 bases, with 15 bases between. The CDR3 reads CASPSPLGTGELFF. As DNA, the CDR3 is TGTGCCAGCCCCTCCCCTCTAGGTACCGGGGAGCTGTTTTTT.

The rearrangement uses TRBV3-1 and TRBJ2-1; D ambiguous. V lost 0 bases, J lost 7 bases, and 4 bases lay in between. Per the germline V gene, CDR1 is LGHDT and CDR2 is YNNKEL (reference sequence). The CDR3 consists of 12 residues. The CDR3 bases are TGTGCCAGCAGCCAAGATAGTAATGAGCAGTTCTTC. This codes for CASSQDSNEQFF.

The CDR3 DNA follows: TGTGCCAGTACACAGGGGGGGATTGGGGACGAGCAGTTCTTC. Encoded protein: CASTQGGIGDEQFF. The chain is built from TRBV7-9 and TRBJ2-1; TRBD1 is a possible D gene (8 bases). CDR1 is SEHNR, CDR2 FQNEAQ, per germline (reference sequence). CDR3 length: 14 residues. V lost 9 bases and J lost 10, with 22 bases in between.

The V and J genes are TRBV6-2 or TRBV6-3 and TRBJ2-7, with D tentatively TRBD1 (5 bases). CDR1 and CDR2 (germline): MNHEY, SVGEGT. Deletions cut 10 bases from V and 4 bases from J, with 14 bases between. The CDR3 length is 12 residues. The CDR3 protein is CATTPGFYEQYF. The CDR3 bases are TGTGCCACGACCCCAGGGTTTTACGAGCAGTACTTC.

The chain uses TRBV11-1 and TRBJ2-7, with TRBD1 as a possible D gene (6 bases). Trimming stripped 5 bases from V and 4 bases from J, with 12 bases between. Germline loops: CDR1 SGHAT, CDR2 FQDESV (reference sequence). The CDR3 runs to 13 residues. The CDR3 region is CASSPTGLYEQYF. The CDR3 coding sequence is TGTGCCAGCAGCCCCACAGGGTTATACGAGCAGTACTTC. Together with reference TRBV11-1 and TRBJ2-7, the CDR3 gives the full variable domain: EAEVAQSPRYKITEKSQAVAFWCDPISGHATLYWYRQILGQGPELLVQFQDESVVDDSQLPKDRFSAERLKGVDSTLKIQPAELGDSAMYLCASSPTGLYEQYFGPGTRLTVT.

This clonotype was counted a few times. The V call is TRBV11-2, the J call TRBJ2-7; either TRBD1 or TRBD2 may supply D (5 bases each). From germline, CDR1 is SGHAT and CDR2 FQNNGV. V lost 0 bases and J lost 2, with 14 bases in between. This CDR3 has 16 residues. The CDR3 DNA reads TGTGCCAGCAGCTTAGATGAGGTGGGACCCGCCTACGAGCAGTACTTC. Translation: CASSLDEVGPAYEQYF.

The chain is built from TRBV20-1 and TRBJ2-7; D unresolved. V lost 1 base and J 3 bases, leaving 7 bases between the germline ends. CDR1 is DFQATT, CDR2 SNEGSKA, per germline (reference sequence). The CDR3 covers 12 residues. CDR3 in amino acids: CSARGQIYEQYF. For the CDR3, the DNA is TGCAGTGCTAGAGGTCAGATCTACGAGCAGTACTTC.

V and J are TRBV27 and TRBJ1-1; no clear D gene. The CDR3 length is 13 residues. Germline V gives CDR1 MNHEY, CDR2 SMNVEV (reference sequence). The V and J ends lost 5 bases and 6 bases respectively, with 13 bases between them. For the CDR3, the DNA is TGTGCCAGCAGTCTTCTCCAGGACCCTGAAGCTTTCTTT. Its protein is CASSLLQDPEAFF.

The sample holds a few counts of this clonotype. The chain combines TRBV19 with TRBJ1-5; 8 positions agree with TRBD1. The germline gives CDR1 LNHDA, CDR2 SQIVND (reference sequence). With V trimmed by 5 bases and J by 5 bases, 8 bases remained unmatched. The length of the CDR3 is 15 residues. The CDR3 bases are TGTGCCAGTAGTTCCCGACAGGGGCGGGATCAGCCCCAGCATTTT. Translation gives CASSSRQGRDQPQHF.

This chain joins TRBV20-1 and TRBJ2-1; D is undetermined. V lost 3 bases and J 8 bases, leaving 11 bases between the germline ends. The CDR3 consists of 12 residues. Germline V lookup: CDR1 DFQATT, CDR2 SNEGSKA (reference sequence). The CDR3 nucleotides are TGCAGTGCTAGCCCACCTAGGGATGAGCAGTTCTTC. This translates into CSASPPRDEQFF.

CDR3 loop: CASTSWGRDNYGYTF. The CDR3 nucleotides read TGTGCCAGCACCTCTTGGGGCAGGGATAACTATGGCTACACCTTC. This chain links TRBV9 with TRBJ1-2; a possible D gene is TRBD1 (5 bases). Per the germline V gene, CDR1 is SGDLS and CDR2 is YYNGEE. Trimming pared 6 bases from V and 1 base from J, leaving 16 bases between. CDR3 length: 15 residues.

The CDR3 DNA follows: TGTGCCAGCAGTACCGGGCAGAAAGCTTTCTTT. Translated, it gives CASSTGQKAFF. V is TRBV7-8 and J is TRBJ1-1, with D unclear. Per the germline V gene, CDR1 is SGHVS and CDR2 is FQNEAQ. The CDR3 length is 11 residues. Between the trimmed V and J ends, which lost 6 bases and 9 bases, there was a span of 11 bases.

The V gene is TRBV20-1, the J gene TRBJ1-3; possibly TRBD1 for D (6 bases). Trimming took 6 bases from V and 2 from J, leaving 11 bases between them. Germline assignment: CDR1 DFQATT and CDR2 SNEGSKA (reference sequence). The CDR3 runs to 13 residues. CDR3 in DNA: TGCAGTGCCATACAGGGTACTGGAAACACCATATATTTT. Translation gives CSAIQGTGNTIYF.

This clonotype has ten or more counts. The V and J genes are TRBV7-2 and TRBJ2-1; possibly TRBD2 for D (7 bases). V was pared by 5 bases and J by 8 bases, with 19 bases between. The CDR3 spans 15 residues. From germline, CDR1 is SGHTA and CDR2 FQGNSA. CDR3 sequence reads: CASSLGRGQWDEQFF. Written as DNA, the CDR3 is TGTGCCAGCAGCCTCGGGCGGGGGCAGTGGGATGAGCAGTTCTTC.

This clonotype was observed a handful of times. The CDR3 region is CASSPLTQEAGNTIYF. CDR3 nucleotides: TGTGCCAGCAGTCCCCTGACCCAGGAGGCTGGAAACACCATATATTTT. The gene calls are TRBV12-3 or TRBV12-4 and TRBJ1-3; D ambiguous. V gave up 5 bases and J gave up 2 bases, with 16 bases separating them. The CDR3 contains 16 residues.

This rearrangement joins TRBV6-1 to TRBJ2-3, with 11 bases matching TRBD2. The CDR3 is 16 residues long. Losses at the gene ends were 2 bases for V and 5 bases for J; bases not matched to a gene: 6. In germline, CDR1 is MNHNS, CDR2 SASEGT. CDR3 residues: CASSETSGGLRDTQYF. CDR3 in DNA: TGTGCCAGCAGTGAAACTAGCGGGGGTTTGAGAGATACGCAGTATTTT.

This chain joins TRBV9 and TRBJ2-1; 9 bases are shared with TRBD2. J gave up 4 bases and V 2 bases, and 7 bases lay outside the gene matches. CDR3 size: 16 residues. CDR1 is SGDLS and CDR2 is YYNGEE in the germline V gene. CDR3 nucleotides: TGTGCCAGCAGCGTCCGCAGCGGGGGGATTTACAATGAGCAGTTCTTC. Amino acids: CASSVRSGGIYNEQFF.

This clonotype was seen a few times. The rearrangement joins TRBV27 to TRBJ2-1; tentative D call: TRBD2 (6 bases). CDR1 and CDR2 (germline): MNHEY, SMNVEV (reference sequence). The CDR3 is 16 residues long. Trimming left V 5 bases short and J 0 bases short, with 14 bases between. The CDR3 DNA reads TGTGCCAGCAGTACGACTAGTGGGAGCTCCTACAATGAGCAGTTCTTC. Residues: CASSTTSGSSYNEQFF.

The V and J genes are TRBV6-7 and TRBJ2-3; 7 bases agree with TRBD2. TRBV6-7 is an ORF, with its function uncertain. The CDR3 consists of 15 residues. V lost 6 bases to trimming and J lost 4 bases; unmatched junction nucleotides: 10. The CDR3 loop is CASSRGSGAADTQYF. CDR3 DNA: TGTGCCAGCAGCCGGGGCAGCGGGGCCGCAGATACGCAGTATTTT.

The chain has TRBV7-9 and TRBJ2-1; tentative D call: TRBD2 (6 bases). This CDR3 is built from 15 residues. Looked up from germline, CDR1 is SEHNR and CDR2 is FQNEAQ (reference sequence). With 5 bases removed from V and 5 bases from J, the gap between germline ends came to 16 bases. The CDR3 sequence is CASSDQWTTHNEQFF. The CDR3 nucleotides read TGTGCCAGCAGCGATCAATGGACTACTCACAATGAGCAGTTCTTC.

The chain carries TRBV6-2 or TRBV6-3 and TRBJ1-1; 7 bases are a match to TRBD1. Germline lookup yields CDR1 MNHEY and CDR2 SVGEGT. Trimming removed 0 bases from V and 3 bases from J; junction bases left unmatched: 7. The CDR3 sequence is 16 residues long. DNA for the CDR3: TGTGCCAGCAGTTACTCGAGAGAGACAGGGTACACTGAAGCTTTCTTT. Translating gives CASSYSRETGYTEAFF.

The chain is built from TRBV7-3 and TRBJ1-1, with 7 positions matching TRBD1. V lost 4 bases to trimming and J lost 4 bases; unmatched junction nucleotides: 9. The length of the CDR3 is 15 residues. The germline V gene encodes CDR1 SGHTA and CDR2 FQGTGA. The CDR3 sequence is CASSSTGLRITEAFF. In nucleotides, the CDR3 is TGTGCCAGCAGCTCGACAGGGTTGCGGATCACTGAAGCTTTCTTT.

This sequence joins TRBV20-1 and TRBJ2-5; D gene ambiguous. CDR3 length: 12 amino acids. Between the trimmed V and J ends, which lost 0 bases and 2 bases, there was a span of 4 bases. Germline V CDR1 and CDR2: DFQATT, SNEGSKA (reference sequence). CDR3 protein: CSARDRQETQYF. The DNA of the CDR3 is TGCAGTGCTAGAGACAGACAAGAGACCCAGTACTTC.